The text below deals with one T cell receptor beta chain. Original methodology: Estimates of nucleated cell counts were drawn from the amplification of reference gene primers. Clones were read by immunoSEQ multiplex PCR, and TCRdb kept only the in-frame ones, dropping some. That table gives V, J and clone size, and the DNA gave D and trimming. Here the sample spans 45,000 or so clones, approximately 83% being singletons. The data stem from a study of blood T cell repertoires in COVID-19. V gave up 2 bases and J gave up 1 base, with 9 bases separating them. CDR1 and CDR2 from the germline V gene are SGHDT and YYEEEE. CDR3 length: 15 amino acids.

The chain employs TRBV5-6 and TRBJ2-2; D is unclear. The sequencing input was peripheral blood. The TCR originated in an elderly man in a cohort sampled during active COVID-19. CDR3 in DNA: TGTGCCAGCAGCTTTTTACACAGGAACACCGGGGAGCTGTTTTTT. Translated, it gives CASSFLHRNTGELFF.